This passage covers 30 T cell receptor beta chains from one sample sequenced in a study of OX40 agonist ivuxolimab in advanced cancers. Method: immunoSEQ multiplex PCR; TCRdb's copy keeps in-frame clones and lacks some. This repertoire shows under 50,000 clones, over 75% found once; its top ten account for roughly 7.9%. The sequenced sample was CD4+ or CD8+ T cells sorted from blood, obtained in a trial of the OX40 agonist ivuxolimab. The source is an adult with an advanced solid tumor such as melanoma, head and neck, liver or kidney cancer.

V is TRBV7-9 and J is TRBJ2-3; D gene unclear. Deletions cut 1 base from V and 2 bases from J, with 7 bases between. CDR3 length: 14 residues. In germline, CDR1 is SEHNR, CDR2 FQNEAQ (reference sequence). Here the CDR3 reads CASSLGAYTDTQYF. CDR3 coding DNA: TGTGCCAGCAGCTTAGGGGCATACACAGATACGCAGTATTTT.

The genes are TRBV7-8 and TRBJ2-1; D is ambiguous. V dropped 3 bases and J dropped 8 bases, with 5 bases sitting between them. The CDR3 is made up of 11 amino acids. Germline V lookup: CDR1 SGHVS, CDR2 FQNEAQ. The CDR3: CASSFGDEQFF. CDR3 DNA: TGTGCCAGCAGCTTTGGGGATGAGCAGTTCTTC.

V gene TRBV5-6 combines with J gene TRBJ2-3; the match to TRBD1 covers 7 bases. Losses at the gene ends were 7 bases for V and 0 bases for J; bases not matched to a gene: 5. CDR3 length equals 14 residues. From germline, CDR1 is SGHDT and CDR2 YYEEEE. The CDR3 loop reads CASGTEPSTDTQYF. The CDR3 region has the DNA TGTGCCAGCGGGACAGAACCTAGCACAGATACGCAGTATTTT.

This chain links TRBV4-2 with TRBJ2-2; 8 nucleotides match TRBD2. This CDR3 is built from 15 residues. Germline CDR1 is LGHNA and CDR2 is YNFKEQ. The trim removed 4 bases at V and 6 bases at J, leaving 7 bases unmatched. The CDR3 nucleotides read TGTGCCAGCAGCCCACAGCGGGAGCGCGCCGGGGAGCTGTTTTTT. This translates into CASSPQRERAGELFF.

The chain joins TRBV19 to TRBJ1-5; no definite D call. Germline loops: CDR1 LNHDA, CDR2 SQIVND (reference sequence). The CDR3 has 13 amino acids. The V and J ends lost 5 bases and 2 bases respectively, with 7 bases between them. The CDR3 DNA reads TGTGCCAGTAGTTGGCAGGGCAATCAGCCCCAGCATTTT. Its protein product is CASSWQGNQPQHF. The variable domain in full, completed from reference TRBV19 and TRBJ1-5, reads DGGITQSPKYLFRKEGQNVTLSCEQNLNHDAMYWYRQDPGQGLRLIYYSQIVNDFQKGDIAEGYSVSREKKESFPLTVTSAQKNPTAFYLCASSWQGNQPQHFGDGTRLSIL.

The chain joins TRBV11-3 to TRBJ2-1, with TRBD2 matching over 12 bases. The CDR3 extends over 15 amino acids. V dropped 4 bases and J dropped 7; count of bases not matched to a gene: 5. Germline CDR1 and CDR2: SGHNT and YENEEA. The CDR3 DNA reads TGTGCCAGCAGCTCCGTCACTAGCGGGAGGAATGAGCAGTTCTTC. Translation: CASSSVTSGRNEQFF.

The genes are TRBV7-2 and TRBJ2-5, with a tentative D call TRBD1 (6 bases). The CDR3 is 14 residues long. Germline CDR1 reads SGHTA; CDR2 reads FQGNSA. Trimming removed 1 base from V and 5 bases from J, with 11 bases in between. CDR3 nucleotides: TGTGCCAGCAGCTTAGACAGGGCGGACGAGACCCAGTACTTC. Protein sequence: CASSLDRADETQYF.

A single count supports this clone. This chain links TRBV19 with TRBJ1-2, with D possibly matching TRBD1 (5 bases). Trimming cost V 3 bases and J 7 bases, with 12 bases left between them. This CDR3 spans 13 amino acids. In germline, CDR1 is LNHDA, CDR2 SQIVND (reference sequence). The CDR3 DNA follows: TGTGCCAGTAGTATCTGGGAGGGGAGTGGCTACACCTTC. This sequence encodes CASSIWEGSGYTF.

J is TRBJ2-5 and V is TRBV28; the match to TRBD1 covers 9 bases. CDR1 and CDR2 from the germline V gene are MDHEN and SYDVKM. This CDR3 is built from 15 residues. V dropped 6 bases and J dropped 5; count of bases not matched to a gene: 10. The CDR3 DNA sequence: TGTGCCAGCAGCGAGGCCGGGACAGGGAAGGAGACCCAGTACTTC. It yields the protein CASSEAGTGKETQYF. Full variable domain (outside the CDR3, taken from reference TRBV28 and TRBJ2-5): DVKVTQSSRYLVKRTGEKVFLECVQDMDHENMFWYRQDPGLGLRLIYFSYDVKMKEKGDIPEGYSVSREKKERFSLILESASTNQTSMYLCASSEAGTGKETQYFGPGTRLLVL.

This clone was observed a handful of times. The genes are TRBV20-1 and TRBJ1-1; 9 nucleotides agree with TRBD1. Germline CDR1 reads DFQATT; CDR2 reads SNEGSKA (reference sequence). The CDR3 extends over 11 amino acids. V gave up 7 bases and J gave up 3 bases; unmatched junction bases: 0. Here the CDR3 DNA reads TGCAGTGGACAGGGGGACACTGAAGCTTTCTTT. This sequence encodes CSGQGDTEAFF.

The chain has TRBV2 and TRBJ1-2; D is ambiguous. Deletions cut 8 bases from V and 6 bases from J, with 4 bases between. The CDR3 extends over 9 amino acids. CDR1 is SNHLY and CDR2 is FYNNEI in the germline V gene. CDR3 loop: CASPDGYTF. CDR3 DNA sequence: TGTGCCAGCCCGGATGGCTACACCTTC.

This clone qualifies as medium-sized (0.01 to 0.1%). The chain is built from TRBV5-6 and TRBJ1-2; D might be TRBD1 (5 bases). V lost 4 bases, J lost 0 bases, and 16 bases lay in between. The germline V gene encodes CDR1 SGHDT and CDR2 YYEEEE. The CDR3 length is 16 residues. As DNA, the CDR3 is TGTGCCAGCAGCGTAGGGGTCAGTAACTCTAACTATGGCTACACCTTC. Translated, it gives CASSVGVSNSNYGYTF.

This clone was detected a few times. The gene calls are TRBV10-1 and TRBJ2-1, with TRBD2 identical over 10 bases. The V gene end was trimmed by 2 bases and the J gene end by 5 bases; junction bases not matched to a gene: 3. The CDR3 contains 15 residues. CDR1 WNHNN and CDR2 SYGVQD come from the germline V gene (reference sequence). The CDR3 region has the DNA TGCGCCAGCAGTGAGCTAGCGGGGGACGACAATGAGCAGTTCTTC. It codes for CASSELAGDDNEQFF.

This clone was found a few times. The chain links TRBV9 to TRBJ2-7; TRBD2 might be the D (7 bases). Germline CDR1 SGDLS, CDR2 YYNGEE. This CDR3 comprises 14 residues. Trimming cost V 1 base and J 10 bases, with 18 bases left between them. This CDR3 is CASSVLEGGGRQYF. In DNA form, the CDR3 reads TGTGCCAGCAGCGTACTCGAGGGGGGAGGGCGCCAGTACTTC.

The chain couples TRBV29-1 to TRBJ2-7, with 10 bases identical to TRBD2. J lost 5 bases, V lost 4 bases, and 11 bases had no gene match. Germline loops: CDR1 SQVTM, CDR2 ANQGSEA. The CDR3 totals 15 residues. The CDR3: CSVVGGLAGDDEQYF. Written as DNA, the CDR3 is TGCAGCGTTGTGGGTGGCCTAGCGGGAGACGACGAGCAGTACTTC.

As concerns this clone: In the same sample, other DNA sequences code for this CDR3. The chain uses TRBV6-5 and TRBJ1-2; 9 bases are a match to TRBD1. The germline CDR1 and CDR2 sequences are MNHEY and SVGAGI. Trimming at V came to 6 bases and at J to 4 bases, leaving 6 bases not matched to a gene. CDR3 length: 14 residues. The CDR3 region has the DNA TGTGCCAGCAGAACAACGGGACAGGGCTATGGCTACACCTTC. Translated, it gives CASRTTGQGYGYTF.

This clone was seen once. The V call is TRBV25-1, the J call TRBJ2-1, with D tentatively TRBD2 (6 bases). In germline, CDR1 is MGHDK, CDR2 SYGVNS. V gave up 5 bases and J gave up 1 base, with 15 bases separating them. The CDR3 has 16 amino acids. For the CDR3, the DNA is TGTGCCAGCAGTCACCTCGGGCTAGCGTCCTACAATGAGCAGTTCTTC. Amino acids: CASSHLGLASYNEQFF.

The chain is built from TRBV5-4 and TRBJ2-7; 11 nucleotides align to TRBD1. Germline lookup yields CDR1 SGHNT and CDR2 YYREEE (reference sequence). This CDR3 has 15 residues. J was trimmed by 3 bases and V by 4 bases; bases with no gene match: 6. CDR3 coding DNA: TGTGCCAGCAGCGTTGGGACAGGGGGAGGCTACGAGCAGTACTTC. Translating it yields CASSVGTGGGYEQYF.

This clone came up a few times. This chain uses TRBV19 with TRBJ2-7; D call uncertain. Germline CDR1 and CDR2: LNHDA and SQIVND (reference sequence). Trimming cost V 3 bases and J 4 bases, with 7 bases left between them. The CDR3 runs to 12 residues. CDR3 loop: CASSIWGYEQYF. The DNA for the CDR3 is TGTGCCAGTAGTATCTGGGGTTACGAGCAGTACTTC.

The chain joins TRBV29-1 to TRBJ2-1; 11 nucleotides match TRBD1. The germline CDR1 and CDR2 sequences are SQVTM and ANQGSEA. This CDR3 is 14 amino acids long. Unmatched junction bases numbered 2, after V lost 1 base and J lost 6 bases. The CDR3 loop reads CSVEGGQGANEQFF. CDR3 bases: TGCAGCGTTGAAGGAGGACAGGGGGCCAATGAGCAGTTCTTC.

This chain connects TRBV4-1 to TRBJ1-4; 9 nucleotides match TRBD1. This CDR3 spans 17 amino acids. Germline-derived CDR1 and CDR2 are MGHRA and YSYEKL. J gave up 8 bases and V 2 bases, and 12 bases lay outside the gene matches. CDR3 sequence: CASSQWSGGQGREKLFF. The CDR3 region has the DNA TGCGCCAGCAGCCAATGGTCTGGGGGACAGGGAAGGGAAAAACTGTTTTTT.

The chain links TRBV18 to TRBJ2-7, with TRBD1 matching over 8 bases. CDR1 KGHSH and CDR2 LQKENI come from the germline V gene. The CDR3 is 13 amino acids. The trim removed 8 bases at V and 4 bases at J, leaving 7 bases unmatched. CDR3 residues: CASQRTGTYEQYF. Written as DNA, the CDR3 is TGTGCCAGCCAAAGGACAGGGACTTACGAGCAGTACTTC.

The gene calls are TRBV11-3 and TRBJ2-7, with 11 bases fitting TRBD2. The CDR3 spans 16 residues. Germline CDR1 is SGHNT and CDR2 is YENEEA. V lost 5 bases to trimming and J lost 6 bases; unmatched junction nucleotides: 12. Here the CDR3 DNA reads TGTGCCAGCAGCCCCGGCGGGCTAGCGGGAGGAAGCGAGCAGTACTTC. Protein product: CASSPGGLAGGSEQYF.

The chain uses TRBV19 and TRBJ2-5, with D perhaps TRBD1 (5 bases). This CDR3 comprises 16 residues. In germline, CDR1 is LNHDA, CDR2 SQIVND (reference sequence). Trimming took 0 bases from V and 0 from J, leaving 11 bases between them. CDR3 sequence (DNA): TGTGCCAGTAGTATAGACGACAGCCCCTACCAAGAGACCCAGTACTTC. Protein sequence: CASSIDDSPYQETQYF.

This sequence joins TRBV10-3 and TRBJ1-2, with D hard to call. The CDR3 is 14 residues long. V lost 0 bases, J lost 5 bases, and 10 bases lay in between. The germline CDR1 and CDR2 sequences are ENHRY and SYGVKD. The DNA of the CDR3 is TGTGCCATCAGTGAGTCGCGGGGAGGGTATGGCTACACCTTC. The encoded protein is CAISESRGGYGYTF.

The chain recombines TRBV6-4 with TRBJ2-3; 7 bases line up with TRBD2. The germline V gene encodes CDR1 MRHNA and CDR2 SNTAGT. V gave up 5 bases and J gave up 9 bases; unmatched junction bases: 8. The length of the CDR3 is 13 residues. As DNA, the CDR3 is TGTGCCAGCAGTCCCGAAACTAGCGCCACGCAGTATTTT. Residues: CASSPETSATQYF.

The rearrangement links TRBV4-1 to TRBJ2-3; D possibly uses TRBD1 or TRBD2 (6 bases each). Germline CDR1 and CDR2: MGHRA and YSYEKL. The CDR3 runs 14 residues. The V end was cut by 4 bases, the J end by 4 bases, with 12 bases between. The CDR3 DNA sequence: TGCGCCAGCAGCCCCTCGGGGGCTCCAGATACGCAGTATTTT. Its translation is CASSPSGAPDTQYF.

This clone was counted a few times. This sequence joins TRBV6-4 and TRBJ1-3; D gene uncertain. The CDR3 sequence is 19 residues long. Trimming took 8 bases from V and 0 from J, leaving 26 bases between them. Germline V gives CDR1 MRHNA, CDR2 SNTAGT. As DNA, the CDR3 is TGTGCCAGCTGTCAATCGCGAGACGGTAAGTATTTCTCTGGAAACACCATATATTTT. This encodes CASCQSRDGKYFSGNTIYF.

DNA of the CDR3: TGTGCCAGCACCCAGGGTGCGAACACCGGGGAGCTGTTTTTT. Amino acid sequence: CASTQGANTGELFF. The V and J genes are TRBV6-1 and TRBJ2-2, with a possible D match to TRBD1 (5 bases). CDR1 is MNHNS, CDR2 SASEGT, per germline. This CDR3 comprises 14 residues. Trimming removed 7 bases from V and 0 bases from J, with 9 bases in between.

This chain joins TRBV5-1 and TRBJ1-5, with D hard to call. The CDR3 is made up of 14 amino acids. The V and J ends lost 5 bases and 4 bases respectively, with 13 bases between them. Germline V CDR1 and CDR2: SGHRS, YFSETQ. The CDR3 protein is CASSMDPQNQPQHF. The CDR3 DNA is TGCGCCAGCAGTATGGATCCCCAGAATCAGCCCCAGCATTTT.